This TCR beta chain originates from a study of T cells in Graves' hyperthyroidism and ophthalmopathy. The TCR beta CDR3 regions underwent amplification using RNA transcripts as the source. Researchers ran a first-round RT-PCR on the TCR CDR3 using the HTBI primer set. One entry per CDR3 protein results from TCRdb running MiXCR on the multiplex PCR reads. The data contain roughly 510,000 distinct CDR3 sequences, around 20% of them singletons. This clonotype was picked up many times. This clonotype was obtained from a man between 18 and 35 years old with Graves' hyperthyroidism. The sample comprised blood.

In nucleotides, the CDR3 is TGTGCCAGCAGCCGACTGTTTACCTACGAGCAGTACTTC. It specifies CASSRLFTYEQYF. The chain has TRBV28 and TRBJ2-7, with D hard to call. The CDR3 is made up of 13 amino acids. Germline CDR1 MDHEN, CDR2 SYDVKM. V dropped 6 bases and J dropped 2 bases, with 11 bases sitting between them. The full variable domain, in which reference TRBV28 and TRBJ2-7 provide the parts outside the CDR3, is DVKVTQSSRYLVKRTGEKVFLECVQDMDHENMFWYRQDPGLGLRLIYFSYDVKMKEKGDIPEGYSVSREKKERFSLILESASTNQTSMYLCASSRLFTYEQYFGPGTRLTVT.